A single sample gave rise to the 5 T cell receptor beta chains below, sequenced in a study of T cells in Graves' hyperthyroidism and ophthalmopathy. RNA transcripts yielded amplified TCR beta CDR3 regions. First-round RT-PCR with HTBI primers amplified the TCR CDR3 region. TCRdb re-derived calls from the multiplex PCR reads in MiXCR, one entry per CDR3 protein. The data show some 650,000 distinct CDR3 sequences, around 16% seen once. Sequencing input: blood. These receptors were taken from a woman between 40 and 55 years old with Graves' ophthalmopathy.

This clonotype was seen many times. The chain carries TRBV2 and TRBJ1-1, with TRBD1 as a possible D gene (5 bases). The ends were cut back, 4 bases at V and 5 bases at J, with 11 bases in the middle. The CDR3 runs 13 residues. The V gene's germline CDR1 is SNHLY and CDR2 FYNNEI. Written as DNA, the CDR3 is TGTGCCAGCAGTGCGGGAGGGGATACTGAAGCTTTCTTT. It translates to CASSAGGDTEAFF.

This clonotype was found many times. A junction boundary mismatches the germline segment, possibly from a read error. This chain uses TRBV11-2 with TRBJ2-1; 11 nucleotides agree with TRBD1. CDR1 is SGHAT and CDR2 is FQNNGV in the germline V gene. This CDR3 contains 16 residues. For the CDR3, the DNA is TGTTCCAGCAGCACCAGGACAGGGGGCAACGTAGATGAGCAGTTCTTC. Residues: CSSSTRTGGNVDEQFF.

This clonotype was seen ten or more times. The CDR3 region has the DNA TGTGCCAGCAGTCCTGGGGGGAGGACCTCCTACAATGAGCAGTTCTTC. This sequence encodes CASSPGGRTSYNEQFF. The chain carries TRBV28 and TRBJ2-1, with TRBD2 as a possible D gene (6 bases). The length of the CDR3 is 16 residues. V shed 5 bases and J shed 0 bases, with 14 bases lying between them. Germline V lookup: CDR1 MDHEN, CDR2 SYDVKM.

This clonotype was counted ten times or more. The chain joins TRBV5-1 to TRBJ2-2, with a weak D call TRBD1 (5 bases). Germline CDR1 and CDR2: SGHRS and YFSETQ. V lost 1 base and J 3 bases, leaving 10 bases between the germline ends. This CDR3 spans 15 amino acids. CDR3 DNA sequence: TGCGCCAGCAGCTTGATGGGGCAAGACACCGGGGAGCTGTTTTTT. Residues: CASSLMGQDTGELFF.

This clonotype came up many times. The rearrangement uses TRBV28 and TRBJ1-1, with unresolved D. CDR3 length: 11 residues. Between the trimmed V and J ends, which lost 7 bases and 1 base, there was a span of 4 bases. Per germline, CDR1 MDHEN and CDR2 SYDVKM. The CDR3 DNA is TGTGCCAGCACCCAGAACACTGAAGCTTTCTTT. Its translation: CASTQNTEAFF.